This section outlines one T cell receptor beta chain sequence together with its context. Trimming cost V 3 bases and J 6 bases; bases outside gene matches: 7. The CDR3 has 15 amino acids. Germline CDR1 is SGHTA and CDR2 is FQGNSA. Sequenced by immunoSEQ multiplex PCR; TCRdb stores in-frame clones only, minus some. This sample carries about 200,000 clones, around nine tenths of them seen once, and the ten largest clones take roughly 6.5%. This sample was included in a study of blood T cell repertoires in COVID-19. The overall study: COVID-19 samples, acute and convalescent, were from the United States, Italy and Spain. T cells, B-cell-depleted T cells, or PBMCs provided the cDNA or gDNA that served as material.

The receptor was derived from a man aged 60-69 years who had recovered from COVID-19. The sequencing input was peripheral blood. V gene TRBV7-2 combines with J gene TRBJ2-5, with 10 bases matching TRBD2. The CDR3 DNA reads as TGTGCCAGCAGCTTTGCAGCGGGAGGGCCGAAGACCCAGTACTTC. It is translated as CASSFAAGGPKTQYF.